These T cell receptor beta chains were read from a single sample in a study of shared clonotypes between healthy human individuals. Data came from immunoSEQ multiplex PCR; TCRdb stores just in-frame clones and leaves some out. Of approximately 470,000 clones listed, over 75% are singletons. The sample consisted of PBMCs. These receptors originate from a woman aged 40-49 years in good health. Some clones in this sample may be carry-over from other donors' samples. Each CDR3 is given with its conserved first and last residue. D genes are given only for firm matches. A clone size is listed for some rows: how often the clone was seen (once, few, many), or a class if it is expanded.

J	size	V	length	D	CDR3	DNA
TRBJ1-4	NA	TRBV27	15	NA	CASSSKGVTNEKLFF	TGTGCCAGCAGTTCAAAGGGAGTCACTAATGAAAAACTGTTTTTT
TRBJ2-3	NA	TRBV5-1	15	TRBD1	CASSLGQGVTDTQYF	TGCGCCAGCAGCCTCGGACAGGGAGTCACAGATACGCAGTATTTT
TRBJ1-2	NA	TRBV7-2	18	NA	CASSLAGPGSAFHYGYTF	TGTGCCAGCAGCTTAGCTGGTCCAGGGAGCGCGTTTCACTATGGCTACACCTTC
TRBJ2-1	NA	TRBV19	16	NA	CASSISIGATYNEQFF	TGTGCCAGTAGTATTAGTATAGGGGCCACCTACAATGAGCAGTTCTTC
TRBJ1-2	NA	TRBV28	14	NA	CASSRGGVTYGYTF	TGTGCCAGCAGTCGCGGGGGGGTAACCTATGGCTACACCTTC
TRBJ2-7	NA	TRBV18	15	NA	CASSPAGHDGGEQYF	TGTGCCAGCTCACCCGCTGGGCACGACGGGGGCGAGCAGTACTTC
TRBJ2-7	NA	TRBV7-2	15	NA	CASSFGETGHYEQYF	TGTGCCAGCAGCTTTGGGGAGACAGGCCACTACGAGCAGTACTTC
TRBJ1-1	NA	TRBV19	13	TRBD1	CASKGARDTEAFF	TGTGCCAGTAAGGGGGCGAGGGATACTGAAGCTTTCTTT
TRBJ2-5	NA	TRBV30	15	NA	CARTSAGGFRETQYF	TGTGCCCGGACGTCGGCAGGGGGGTTTCGAGAGACCCAGTACTTC
TRBJ2-2	NA	TRBV30	14	TRBD1	CAWSVQGVTGELFF	TGTGCCTGGAGTGTACAGGGGGTAACCGGGGAGCTGTTTTTT
TRBJ2-5	many	TRBV6-5	14	NA	CASKRPTGQETQYF	TGTGCCAGCAAGCGACCGACAGGTCAAGAGACCCAGTACTTC
TRBJ2-7	NA	TRBV29-1	14	NA	CSVGGGRANYEQYF	TGCAGCGTTGGAGGTGGTAGGGCTAACTACGAGCAGTACTTC
TRBJ1-5	NA	TRBV30	16	NA	CAWSVQQIRSNQPQHF	TGTGCCTGGAGTGTACAACAGATCAGGAGCAATCAGCCCCAGCATTTT
TRBJ2-7	NA	TRBV10-3	14	NA	CAISESAGAGGQYF	TGTGCCATCAGTGAGTCTGCAGGGGCCGGGGGGCAGTACTTC
TRBJ2-1	NA	TRBV11-2	18	TRBD2	CASSLGRLAGGAYNEQFF	TGTGCCAGCAGCTTAGGTAGACTAGCGGGAGGTGCCTACAATGAGCAGTTCTTC
TRBJ2-7	many	TRBV14	15	TRBD1	CASSLDRGSSYEQYF	TGTGCCAGCAGCCTAGACAGGGGAAGCTCCTACGAGCAGTACTTC
TRBJ2-1	NA	TRBV11-2	15	NA	CASSRLLSSYNEQFF	TGTGCCAGCAGCCGTCTCTTGAGCTCCTACAATGAGCAGTTCTTC
TRBJ2-7	NA	TRBV28	15	TRBD1	CASSALRTGHYEQYF	TGTGCCAGCAGTGCACTCCGGACAGGCCACTACGAGCAGTACTTC
TRBJ2-3	NA	TRBV28	16	TRBD1	CASSLGQKMVSDTQYF	TGTGCCAGCAGTCTGGGACAGAAGATGGTGTCAGATACGCAGTATTTT
TRBJ1-1	few	TRBV7-6	13	NA	CASSGTMNTEAFF	TGTGCCAGCAGCGGCACCATGAACACTGAAGCTTTCTTT
TRBJ2-3	few	TRBV6-4	15	TRBD2	CASQVASGSTDTQYF	TGTGCCTCCCAGGTGGCTAGCGGGAGCACAGATACGCAGTATTTT
TRBJ2-5	NA	TRBV4-3	14	NA	CASSQDAAEETQYF	TGCGCCAGCAGCCAAGACGCAGCGGAAGAGACCCAGTACTTC
TRBJ2-7	few	TRBV4-3	15	NA	CASSQEWGLSYEQYF	TGCGCCAGCAGCCAAGAGTGGGGTCTGTCCTACGAGCAGTACTTC
TRBJ2-5	few	TRBV18	12	NA	CASSPRVGEQYF	TGTGCCAGCTCACCCCGAGTGGGTGAGCAGTACTTC
TRBJ2-4	NA	TRBV7-3	13	NA	CASRSTDKNIQYF	TGTGCCAGCCGATCCACGGACAAAAACATTCAGTACTTC
TRBJ2-3	NA	TRBV15	15	NA	CATSRDTGTKDTQYF	TGTGCCACCAGCAGAGATACAGGGACTAAAGATACGCAGTATTTT
TRBJ1-2	NA	TRBV19	14	NA	CASSISGANYGYTF	TGTGCCAGTAGTATATCGGGGGCGAACTATGGCTACACCTTC
TRBJ1-2	NA	TRBV28	15	NA	CASSLVGGDLYGYTF	TGTGCCAGCAGTTTAGTGGGAGGAGACCTCTATGGCTACACCTTC
TRBJ1-1	NA	TRBV5-1	15	TRBD1	CASSPDRGADTEAFF	TGCGCCAGCAGCCCCGACAGGGGCGCGGACACTGAAGCTTTCTTT
TRBJ1-2	NA	TRBV28	17	TRBD1	CASFRGQGLRLYYGYTF	TGTGCCAGCTTCCGCGGACAGGGTCTAAGGCTTTACTATGGCTACACCTTC
TRBJ2-2	NA	TRBV4-2	16	TRBD2	CASSQYGRAGTGELFF	TGTGCCAGCAGCCAATACGGGAGGGCGGGCACCGGGGAGCTGTTTTTT
TRBJ2-5	NA	TRBV10-3	15	NA	CAISESIWGQETQYF	TGTGCCATCAGTGAGTCGATTTGGGGCCAAGAGACCCAGTACTTC
TRBJ2-3	many	TRBV9	16	TRBD2	CASSHGLAGATDTQYF	TGTGCCAGCAGCCACGGACTAGCGGGAGCAACAGATACGCAGTATTTT
TRBJ2-5	once	TRBV7-8	17	TRBD1	CASSRWVLTGVSETQYF	TGTGCCAGCAGCCGTTGGGTTCTGACAGGGGTTTCAGAGACCCAGTACTTC
TRBJ1-2	NA	TRBV4-1	15	NA	CASSQREGVGYGYTF	TGCGCCAGCAGCCAACGGGAGGGGGTCGGCTATGGCTACACCTTC
TRBJ2-1	NA	TRBV9	13	TRBD1	CASSAVTGTEQFF	TGTGCCAGCAGCGCAGTGACAGGGACTGAGCAGTTCTTC
TRBJ2-7	NA	TRBV14	14	NA	CASSHQGRNYEQYF	TGTGCCAGCAGCCATCAGGGCAGAAACTACGAGCAGTACTTC
TRBJ1-5	NA	TRBV18	16	NA	CASSPAGPGGNQPQHF	TGTGCCAGCTCACCTGCAGGCCCCGGGGGCAATCAGCCCCAGCATTTT
TRBJ2-7	NA	TRBV28	16	TRBD2	CASSGEPGLAGLNVYF	TGTGCCAGCAGTGGTGAACCGGGACTAGCGGGCTTAAACGTCTACTTC
TRBJ2-7	NA	TRBV5-1	14	NA	CASSVAPGSYEQYF	TGCGCCAGCAGCGTGGCCCCTGGGTCCTACGAGCAGTACTTC
TRBJ1-1	NA	TRBV6-1	13	NA	CASSELRTTEAFF	TGTGCCAGCAGTGAGCTCAGAACGACTGAAGCTTTCTTT
TRBJ1-2	NA	TRBV5-4	13	TRBD1	CASSNDRGYGYTF	TGTGCCAGCAGCAATGACAGGGGCTATGGCTACACCTTC
TRBJ1-4	few	TRBV18	15	NA	CASSPPGPTGEKLFF	TGTGCCAGCTCACCACCGGGTCCTACGGGGGAAAAACTGTTTTTT
TRBJ2-1	few	TRBV4-2	13	NA	CASSLSGTAEQFF	TGTGCCAGCAGCCTGAGCGGGACAGCTGAGCAGTTCTTC
TRBJ2-1	NA	TRBV7-3	10	NA	CASIHNEQFF	TGTGCCAGCATCCACAATGAGCAGTTCTTC